A selection of T cell receptor beta chains follows, all from one sample in a study of T cells after yellow fever vaccination. TCRdb ran MiXCR on the 5' RACE reads and lists one entry per CDR3 protein. Among fewer than 500,000 distinct CDR3 sequences listed, roughly 20% were seen once. The specimen was PBMCs, collected before the yellow fever booster vaccination. All receptors derive from a man younger than 30 who received the YFV17D yellow fever vaccine. CDR3s include the opening cysteine and the closing phenylalanine or tryptophan. Fields, in order: CDR3 DNA, CDR3 protein, clone size, V gene, J gene, D gene. D genes are given only for firm matches. Only some rows state a clone size, as once, few, many or a class for expanded clones.

cdr3_nt: TGCGCCGTCAACAGGGGAGGGTGGAACACTGAAGCTTTCTTT; cdr3_aa: CAVNRGGWNTEAFF; clone_size: -; v_call: TRBV4-3; j_call: TRBJ1-1; d_call: TRBD1
cdr3_nt: TGTGCCAGCAGCCGAGGGAGTAGGGGAGATACGCAGTATTTT; cdr3_aa: CASSRGSRGDTQYF; clone_size: few; v_call: TRBV7-3; j_call: TRBJ2-3; d_call: -
cdr3_nt: TGTGCCAGCAGCTCCCCTCCGGGTCCGAGCTGGGTGCAGTTCTTC; cdr3_aa: CASSSPPGPSWVQFF; clone_size: -; v_call: TRBV5-5; j_call: TRBJ2-1; d_call: -
cdr3_nt: TGTGCCAGTAGTATGATCGGGACAGGGCTTCAAGTCGGTGGCTACACCTTC; cdr3_aa: CASSMIGTGLQVGGYTF; clone_size: few; v_call: TRBV19; j_call: TRBJ1-2; d_call: TRBD1
cdr3_nt: TGTGCCAGCAGCCCGAAAGGACTACCGACCGGGGAGCTGTTTTTT; cdr3_aa: CASSPKGLPTGELFF; clone_size: few; v_call: TRBV7-2; j_call: TRBJ2-2; d_call: -
cdr3_nt: TGTGCCAGCAGTCTCGGGCTGCAACGGGCTTTCTTT; cdr3_aa: CASSLGLQRAFF; clone_size: -; v_call: TRBV12-3/TRBV12-4; j_call: TRBJ1-1; d_call: -
cdr3_nt: TGTGCCAGCAGCTTGGTACAGAAAGGATCACCCCTCCACTTT; cdr3_aa: CASSLVQKGSPLHF; clone_size: -; v_call: TRBV5-4; j_call: TRBJ1-6; d_call: -
cdr3_nt: TGTGCCAGCAGTCGGGTTTCCCCCGGGGCCAACGTCCTGACTTTC; cdr3_aa: CASSRVSPGANVLTF; clone_size: -; v_call: TRBV6-5; j_call: TRBJ2-6; d_call: -
cdr3_nt: TGCGCCAGCGCCCGGGACACCTTCTACCACCCGAACACCGGGGAGCTGTTTTTT; cdr3_aa: CASARDTFYHPNTGELFF; clone_size: many; v_call: TRBV10-1; j_call: TRBJ2-2; d_call: -
cdr3_nt: TGTGCCATCAGTGACGGGGGGGATAACACCGGGGAGCTGTTTTTT; cdr3_aa: CAISDGGDNTGELFF; clone_size: few; v_call: TRBV10-3; j_call: TRBJ2-2; d_call: TRBD2
cdr3_nt: TGCGCCAGCAGCTTGGATGGGGTTAGCAATCAGCCCCAGCATTTT; cdr3_aa: CASSLDGVSNQPQHF; clone_size: -; v_call: TRBV5-1; j_call: TRBJ1-5; d_call: -
cdr3_nt: TGTGCTAGCAGCGAAACCCGTGGGATTGGGGAGACCCAGTACTTC; cdr3_aa: CASSETRGIGETQYF; clone_size: few; v_call: TRBV7-7; j_call: TRBJ2-5; d_call: -
cdr3_nt: TGCAGCGTTGAGAGGGGGCGACTCCAAGAGACCCAGTACTTC; cdr3_aa: CSVERGRLQETQYF; clone_size: -; v_call: TRBV29-1; j_call: TRBJ2-5; d_call: TRBD1
cdr3_nt: TGTGCCAGCAGCTTCGCAGGGAACTACGAGCAGTACTTC; cdr3_aa: CASSFAGNYEQYF; clone_size: many; v_call: TRBV7-6; j_call: TRBJ2-7; d_call: -
cdr3_nt: TGTGCCAGCAGTCGCGGGGGGTCTCTCTCCTACGAGCAGTACTTC; cdr3_aa: CASSRGGSLSYEQYF; clone_size: -; v_call: TRBV6-5; j_call: TRBJ2-7; d_call: TRBD2
cdr3_nt: TGTGCCAGCAGCGGCAGGGGGCGAGGTGAGCAGTTCTTC; cdr3_aa: CASSGRGRGEQFF; clone_size: -; v_call: TRBV3-1; j_call: TRBJ2-1; d_call: TRBD1
cdr3_nt: TGTGCCAGCAGTTACCAAGGGACAGGGTTACAAGAGACCCAGTACTTC; cdr3_aa: CASSYQGTGLQETQYF; clone_size: few; v_call: TRBV6-5; j_call: TRBJ2-5; d_call: TRBD1
cdr3_nt: TGTGCCAGCATGGGGTCGAACACCGGGGAGCTGTTTTTT; cdr3_aa: CASMGSNTGELFF; clone_size: few; v_call: TRBV27; j_call: TRBJ2-2; d_call: -
cdr3_nt: TGTGCCACCAGCCTCCGTTTCACTGAAGCTTTCTTT; cdr3_aa: CATSLRFTEAFF; clone_size: few; v_call: TRBV15; j_call: TRBJ1-1; d_call: -
cdr3_nt: TGTGCCAGCAGCCCATCGGCTAGCGGCTACAATGAGCAGTTCTTC; cdr3_aa: CASSPSASGYNEQFF; clone_size: -; v_call: TRBV12-3/TRBV12-4; j_call: TRBJ2-1; d_call: TRBD2
cdr3_nt: TGTGCCAGCAGCTTATGGCTAGCTAGCACCGGGGAGCTGTTTTTT; cdr3_aa: CASSLWLASTGELFF; clone_size: many; v_call: TRBV11-2; j_call: TRBJ2-2; d_call: -
cdr3_nt: TGCAGTACCCCCAGGGGGATAGGGCTCGCAGAGACCCAGTACTTC; cdr3_aa: CSTPRGIGLAETQYF; clone_size: few; v_call: TRBV20-1; j_call: TRBJ2-5; d_call: TRBD1
cdr3_nt: TGTGCCAGCAGCTCAAGTAGGGTTTTTGGGGCCCAAGAGACCCAGTACTTC; cdr3_aa: CASSSSRVFGAQETQYF; clone_size: -; v_call: TRBV7-8; j_call: TRBJ2-5; d_call: -
cdr3_nt: TGTGCCACCAGCTTCCGGACAGGGCCTGAAGCTTTCTTT; cdr3_aa: CATSFRTGPEAFF; clone_size: -; v_call: TRBV15; j_call: TRBJ1-1; d_call: TRBD1
cdr3_nt: TGTGCCAGCAGCCGGTGGGGGGCTAGCGGGGACAATGAGCAGTTCTTC; cdr3_aa: CASSRWGASGDNEQFF; clone_size: -; v_call: TRBV5-4; j_call: TRBJ2-1; d_call: TRBD2
cdr3_nt: TGTGCCAGCAGGCTGGGTAATACGCAGTATTTT; cdr3_aa: CASRLGNTQYF; clone_size: few; v_call: TRBV6-4; j_call: TRBJ2-3; d_call: -
cdr3_nt: TGCAGTGCTAGAAGTTCAAACACCGGGGAGCTGTTTTTT; cdr3_aa: CSARSSNTGELFF; clone_size: -; v_call: TRBV20-1; j_call: TRBJ2-2; d_call: -
cdr3_nt: TGCGCCAGCAGCTTGGCCCTAGCGGGGGCCGGGAAGACCCAGTACTTC; cdr3_aa: CASSLALAGAGKTQYF; clone_size: few; v_call: TRBV5-1; j_call: TRBJ2-5; d_call: TRBD2
cdr3_nt: TGTGCCAGCAGTTACCGGCAGACAGCCGGTGTCGAGCAGTACTTC; cdr3_aa: CASSYRQTAGVEQYF; clone_size: many; v_call: TRBV6-5; j_call: TRBJ2-7; d_call: -
cdr3_nt: TGTGCCAGCAGTCCCCCCTCCGGAAGCGGGGCACTAACGTCCGGGGAGCTGTTTTTT; cdr3_aa: CASSPPSGSGALTSGELFF; clone_size: -; v_call: TRBV7-8; j_call: TRBJ2-2; d_call: TRBD2
cdr3_nt: TGTGCCAGCAGTTTATTCGGGGGACGTAGCGAAAAACTGTTTTTT; cdr3_aa: CASSLFGGRSEKLFF; clone_size: few; v_call: TRBV12-3/TRBV12-4; j_call: TRBJ1-4; d_call: -
cdr3_nt: TGCGCCAGCAGCTGGGGGGCCGGGGATAGCAATCAGCCCCAGCATTTT; cdr3_aa: CASSWGAGDSNQPQHF; clone_size: many; v_call: TRBV5-1; j_call: TRBJ1-5; d_call: -
cdr3_nt: TGTGCCAGCAGACGGGGCCCTGCCACTCAGCCCCAGCAATTT; cdr3_aa: CASRRGPATQPQQF; clone_size: -; v_call: TRBV6-2/TRBV6-3; j_call: TRBJ1-5; d_call: -
cdr3_nt: TGTGCCATCAGTGAGTTGCTTGGCACCGGACGATCAGATACGCAGTATTTT; cdr3_aa: CAISELLGTGRSDTQYF; clone_size: -; v_call: TRBV10-3; j_call: TRBJ2-3; d_call: -
cdr3_nt: TGTGCCAGCAGTTCCAATCCGGCGTGGGGCACTGAAGCTTTCTTT; cdr3_aa: CASSSNPAWGTEAFF; clone_size: few; v_call: TRBV27; j_call: TRBJ1-1; d_call: -
cdr3_nt: TGCAGTGCTAGAGCTGTCGCCGGGGAGCTGTTTTTT; cdr3_aa: CSARAVAGELFF; clone_size: few; v_call: TRBV20-1; j_call: TRBJ2-2; d_call: -
cdr3_nt: TGTGCCACCAGCAGAGATAGTCCCTCCACCAGGGAGGACGAAAAACTGTTTTTT; cdr3_aa: CATSRDSPSTREDEKLFF; clone_size: -; v_call: TRBV15; j_call: TRBJ1-4; d_call: -
cdr3_nt: TGTGCCAGCAGCTTATTCCAGGACACTGAAGCTTTCTTT; cdr3_aa: CASSLFQDTEAFF; clone_size: -; v_call: TRBV7-9; j_call: TRBJ1-1; d_call: -
cdr3_nt: TGTGCCAGCAGCCGGGGGACAGCGGGCACCGGGGAGCTGTTTTTT; cdr3_aa: CASSRGTAGTGELFF; clone_size: -; v_call: TRBV7-8; j_call: TRBJ2-2; d_call: -